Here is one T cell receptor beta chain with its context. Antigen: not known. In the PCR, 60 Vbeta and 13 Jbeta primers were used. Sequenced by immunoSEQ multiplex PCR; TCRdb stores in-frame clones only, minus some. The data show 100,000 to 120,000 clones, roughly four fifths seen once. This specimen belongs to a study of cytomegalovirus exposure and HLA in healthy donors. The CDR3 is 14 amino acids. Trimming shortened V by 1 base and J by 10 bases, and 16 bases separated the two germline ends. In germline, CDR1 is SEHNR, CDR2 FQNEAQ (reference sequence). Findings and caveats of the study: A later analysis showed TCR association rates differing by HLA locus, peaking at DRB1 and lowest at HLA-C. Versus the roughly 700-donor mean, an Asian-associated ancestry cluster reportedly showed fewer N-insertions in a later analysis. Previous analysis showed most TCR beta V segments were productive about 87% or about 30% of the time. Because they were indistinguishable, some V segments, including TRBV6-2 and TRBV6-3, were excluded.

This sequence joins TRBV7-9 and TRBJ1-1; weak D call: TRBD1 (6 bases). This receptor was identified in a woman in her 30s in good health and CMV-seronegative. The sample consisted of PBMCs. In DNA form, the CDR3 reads TGTGCCAGCAGCTTAGGGCCAGGGGCCTCGCGAGCTTTCTTT. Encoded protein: CASSLGPGASRAFF.